The rows below give T cell receptor beta chains drawn from one sample of a study of OX40 agonist ivuxolimab in advanced cancers. The table came from immunoSEQ multiplex PCR; TCRdb's copy has only in-frame clones and leaves some out. The table records around 86,000 clones, approximately 89% of them present only once. The specimen was CD4+ or CD8+ T cells sorted from blood, collected in a trial of the OX40 agonist ivuxolimab. Receptors were obtained from an adult with an advanced solid tumor such as melanoma, head and neck, liver or kidney cancer. Each CDR3 is given with its conserved first and last residue. A D gene is named only where the DNA matches it firmly.

>TRBD2|TRBJ2-1|TRBV6-1
CASSARGGLAGVNEQFF
TGTGCCAGCAGTGCTAGGGGGGGACTAGCGGGAGTCAATGAGCAGTTCTTC
>TRBD2|TRBJ2-6|TRBV4-3
CASSLVLAGVISGANVLTF
TGCGCCAGCAGCCTTGTACTAGCGGGAGTTATCTCTGGGGCCAACGTCCTGACTTTC
>NA|TRBJ2-5|TRBV27
CASSSQGGETQYF
TGTGCCAGCAGTTCACAGGGGGGGGAGACCCAGTACTTC
>TRBD2|TRBJ2-3|TRBV5-8
CASSFGLVSADTQYF
TGTGCCAGCAGCTTTGGACTAGTATCGGCAGATACGCAGTATTTT
>NA|TRBJ1-2|TRBV18
CASSELEGGLHTF
TGTGCCAGCTCGGAACTAGAGGGGGGATTACACACCTTC
>TRBD2|TRBJ2-3|TRBV15
CATSRMSSGMGSTDTQYF
TGTGCCACCAGCAGAATGAGTAGCGGGATGGGAAGCACAGATACGCAGTATTTT
>NA|TRBJ2-3|TRBV6-6
CASSSHLGDTDTQYF
TGTGCCAGCAGTTCGCACCTAGGTGACACAGATACGCAGTATTTT
>TRBD1|TRBJ1-3|TRBV10-3
CAIRTGGGLGNTIYF
TGTGCCATCAGGACAGGGGGCGGATTGGGAAACACCATATATTTT
>NA|TRBJ2-3|TRBV19
CASSMSRQVGDTQYF
TGTGCCAGTAGTATGAGTAGGCAGGTGGGGGATACGCAGTATTTT
>NA|TRBJ2-7|TRBV11-3
CASSRRESADEQYF
TGTGCCAGCAGCCGTCGGGAGTCCGCGGACGAGCAGTACTTC
>NA|TRBJ2-3|TRBV27
CASSSLASDTQYF
TGTGCCAGCAGTTCTCTAGCGTCAGATACGCAGTATTTT
>NA|TRBJ2-5|TRBV7-9
CASAFGSVVETQYF
TGTGCCAGCGCATTTGGGAGTGTGGTAGAGACCCAGTACTTC
>NA|TRBJ1-1|TRBV18
CASSPNTLATGRTGTTEAFF
TGTGCCAGCTCACCCAACACCCTGGCTACAGGGAGGACTGGTACCACTGAAGCTTTCTTT
>NA|TRBJ1-3|TRBV30
CAWSPGFTPGNTIYF
TGTGCCTGGAGTCCGGGCTTTACCCCTGGAAACACCATATATTTT
>NA|TRBJ1-1|TRBV2
CASRGLTVGTEAFF
TGTGCCAGCAGGGGATTAACGGTGGGCACTGAAGCTTTCTTT
>NA|TRBJ2-2|TRBV9
CASSVARGGYSGELFF
TGTGCCAGCAGCGTAGCCAGAGGGGGTTATTCCGGGGAGCTGTTTTTT
>TRBD2|TRBJ2-1|TRBV7-9
CASSSRVWTSAYNEQFF
TGTGCCAGCAGCTCCCGAGTCTGGACTAGCGCCTACAATGAGCAGTTCTTC
>NA|TRBJ2-4|TRBV19
CASSILGIQYF
TGTGCCAGTAGTATACTTGGCATTCAGTACTTC
>TRBD1|TRBJ2-1|TRBV7-9
CASSPGQSSSYNEQFF
TGTGCCAGCAGCCCGGGACAGTCGAGCTCCTACAATGAGCAGTTCTTC
>TRBD2|TRBJ2-3|TRBV11-3
CASSSASGRAADTQYF
TGTGCCAGCAGCTCGGCTAGCGGGAGGGCCGCAGATACGCAGTATTTT
>NA|TRBJ2-1|TRBV28
CASSLNSGLPREQFF
TGTGCCAGCAGTTTAAATAGCGGTCTACCCAGGGAGCAGTTCTTC
>TRBD2|TRBJ2-7|TRBV7-2
CASSDGLAGVRSYEQYF
TGTGCCAGCAGCGACGGACTAGCGGGAGTCAGGTCCTACGAGCAGTACTTC
>NA|TRBJ2-7|TRBV6-1
CASRGDTYSYEQYF
TGTGCCAGCAGAGGGGACACCTACTCCTACGAGCAGTACTTC